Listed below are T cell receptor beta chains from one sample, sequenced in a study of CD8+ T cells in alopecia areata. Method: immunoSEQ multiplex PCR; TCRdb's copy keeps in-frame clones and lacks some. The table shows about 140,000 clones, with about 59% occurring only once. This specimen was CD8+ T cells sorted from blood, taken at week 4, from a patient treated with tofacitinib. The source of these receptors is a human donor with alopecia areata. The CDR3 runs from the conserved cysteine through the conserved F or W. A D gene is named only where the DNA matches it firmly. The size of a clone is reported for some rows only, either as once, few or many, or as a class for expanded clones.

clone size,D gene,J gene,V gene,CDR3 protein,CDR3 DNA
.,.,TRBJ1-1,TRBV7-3,CASSLHGQREAFF,TGTGCCAGCAGCTTACATGGACAGAGAGAAGCTTTCTTT
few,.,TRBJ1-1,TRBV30,CAWSVNPPEAFF,TGTGCCTGGAGTGTGAATCCCCCTGAAGCTTTCTTT
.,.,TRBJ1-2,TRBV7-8,CASSLGEGVRYGYTF,TGTGCCAGCAGCTTAGGGGAGGGGGTGCGCTATGGCTACACCTTC
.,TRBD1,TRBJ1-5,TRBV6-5,CASSSGTGNNQPQHF,TGTGCCAGCAGTTCCGGGACAGGAAACAATCAGCCCCAGCATTTT
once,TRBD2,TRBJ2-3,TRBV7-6,CASSLAWAGGSTDTQYF,TGTGCCAGCAGCTTAGCGTGGGCGGGGGGGAGCACAGATACGCAGTATTTT
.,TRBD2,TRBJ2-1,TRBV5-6,CASSFRREEFF,TGTGCCAGCAGCTTTCGTCGGGAGGAGTTCTTC
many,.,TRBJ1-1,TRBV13,CASSLVGNLDTEAFF,TGTGCCAGCAGCTTAGTAGGGAATTTGGACACTGAAGCTTTCTTT
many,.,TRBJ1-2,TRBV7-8,CASSPGTTNYGYTF,TGTGCCAGCAGCCCTGGGACAACCAACTATGGCTACACCTTC
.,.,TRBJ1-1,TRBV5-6,CASSWGDTEAFF,TGTGCCAGCAGCTGGGGGGACACTGAAGCTTTCTTT
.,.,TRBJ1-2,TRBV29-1,CSVQEGGGYTF,TGCAGCGTTCAGGAGGGCGGAGGCTACACCTTC
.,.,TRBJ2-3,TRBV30,CAWSHPPAWGDTDTQYF,TGTGCCTGGAGCCACCCCCCGGCGTGGGGGGACACAGATACGCAGTATTTT
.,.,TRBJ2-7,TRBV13,CASSLLEGHEQYF,TGTGCCAGCAGCTTACTCGAGGGCCACGAGCAGTACTTC
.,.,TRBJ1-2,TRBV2,CASSELSYYGYTF,TGTGCCAGCAGTGAATTGTCCTACTATGGCTACACCTTC
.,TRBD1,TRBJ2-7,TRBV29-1,CSVGDRGYEQYF,TGCAGCGTTGGGGACAGGGGCTACGAGCAGTACTTC
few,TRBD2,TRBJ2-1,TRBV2,CASSEMASGGNEQFF,TGTGCCAGCAGTGAAATGGCTAGCGGGGGCAATGAGCAGTTCTTC
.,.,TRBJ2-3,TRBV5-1,CASSLAVTLSTDTQYF,TGCGCCAGCAGCTTGGCCGTCACCCTTTCCACAGATACGCAGTATTTT
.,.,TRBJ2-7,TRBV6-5,CASSYRTNYEQYF,TGTGCCAGCAGTTACAGGACTAACTACGAGCAGTACTTC
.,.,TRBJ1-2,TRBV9,CASSVGSPARGYTF,TGTGCCAGCAGCGTAGGGTCCCCAGCCCGCGGCTACACCTTC
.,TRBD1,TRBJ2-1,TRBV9,CASSVEQGGNEQFF,TGTGCCAGCAGCGTAGAACAGGGGGGTAATGAGCAGTTCTTC
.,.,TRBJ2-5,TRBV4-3,CASSPNSGGRETQYF,TGCGCCAGCAGCCCAAACTCGGGGGGCCGAGAGACCCAGTACTTC
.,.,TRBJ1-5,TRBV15,CATSRDRDTSNQPQHF,TGTGCCACCAGCAGAGATCGCGACACCAGCAATCAGCCCCAGCATTTT
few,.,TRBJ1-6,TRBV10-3,CAISETGNSPLHF,TGTGCCATCAGTGAGACAGGGAATTCACCCCTCCACTTT
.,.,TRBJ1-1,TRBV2,CASSQYKGEAFF,TGTGCCAGCAGCCAGTACAAGGGTGAAGCTTTCTTT
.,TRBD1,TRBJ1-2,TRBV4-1,CASSPQGEGFNGYTF,TGCGCCAGCAGCCCTCAGGGGGAAGGATTCAATGGCTACACCTTC
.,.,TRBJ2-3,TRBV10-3,CAISDTDTQYF,TGTGCCATCAGTGACACAGATACGCAGTATTTT
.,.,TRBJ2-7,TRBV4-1,CASSQDQGTLSYEQYF,TGCGCCAGCAGCCAAGACCAGGGGACTCTGTCCTACGAGCAGTACTTC
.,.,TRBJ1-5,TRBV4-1,CASSQGVGRGGNQPQHF,TGCGCCAGCAGCCAAGGGGTTGGCAGGGGAGGCAATCAGCCCCAGCATTTT
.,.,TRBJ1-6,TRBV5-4,CASSLEVLNSPLHF,TGTGCCAGCAGCTTAGAGGTCCTTAATTCACCCCTCCACTTT
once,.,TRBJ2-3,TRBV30,CAWSLWAGEGTDTQYF,TGTGCCTGGTCCCTTTGGGCAGGGGAAGGCACAGATACGCAGTATTTT
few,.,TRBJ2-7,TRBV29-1,CSVEGQGYEQYF,TGCAGCGTTGAAGGCCAGGGCTACGAGCAGTACTTC
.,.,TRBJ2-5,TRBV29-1,CSVEGQGLRETQYF,TGCAGCGTTGAAGGGCAGGGATTGAGAGAGACCCAGTACTTC
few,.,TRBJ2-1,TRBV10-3,CAISDGDITFNEQFF,TGTGCCATCAGTGATGGAGACATCACCTTCAATGAGCAGTTCTTC
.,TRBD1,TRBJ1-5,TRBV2,CASSGKQGVGNQPQHF,TGTGCCAGCAGTGGGAAACAGGGGGTTGGAAATCAGCCCCAGCATTTT
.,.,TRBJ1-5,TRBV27,CASSTRRSNQPQHF,TGTGCCAGCAGTACGAGACGGAGCAATCAGCCCCAGCATTTT
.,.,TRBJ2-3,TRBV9,CASSVGWDADTQYF,TGTGCCAGCAGCGTAGGTTGGGATGCAGATACGCAGTATTTT
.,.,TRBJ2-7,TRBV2,CASSETEQYF,TGTGCCAGCAGTGAGACAGAGCAGTACTTC